This T cell receptor (beta chain) was identified in a study of cytomegalovirus exposure and HLA in healthy donors. Turning to the study itself: Earlier results showed roughly 120 million unique TCR beta sequences derived from approximately 170 million T cells.

This clone was seen only a few times. Its target is unknown. PCR amplification relied on 60 Vbeta primers (plus 13 Jbeta primers). Profiled with immunoSEQ multiplex PCR; TCRdb holds only in-frame clones, not every one. The sample consists of 200,000 or so clones, 82% of them appearing once. V lost 0 bases, J lost 6 bases, and 7 bases lay in between. CDR1 is SGHRS, CDR2 YFSETQ, per germline. This CDR3 region has 12 residues. Study observations and caveats: An analysis done earlier found most TCR beta V segments productive about 87% or about 30% of the time.

The donors were healthy bone marrow donors. Unrecorded immune exposures were likely, despite nominal health at sampling. The source is a boy aged 2 to 10 in good health and CMV-seronegative. The sequencing sample was made of PBMCs. V is TRBV5-1 and J is TRBJ2-7, with a possible D match to TRBD1 (6 bases). CDR3 sequence: CASSLAGAEQYF. The CDR3 DNA reads as TGCGCCAGCAGCTTGGCAGGGGCCGAGCAGTACTTC.